These 8 T cell receptor beta chains share one sample of origin, sequenced in a study of post-analysis software for immune sequencing data. Antigens for these TCRs are unknown. Findings of the study overall: Patients had higher frequencies than controls of a few TRBV segments, including TRBV5-6, TRBV5-1 and TRBV20-1.

Unique molecular identifiers were carried by the TCR beta cDNA libraries. TCRdb ran MiXCR on the PCR reads and lists one entry per CDR3 protein. The sample has 350,000 to 450,000 distinct CDR3 sequences; less than 35% are singletons. Sequences were obtained from blood. The receptors were gathered from a girl aged 5 to 17 with multiple sclerosis.

This clonotype was detected only a few times. V gene TRBV6-5 combines with J gene TRBJ2-7, with TRBD2 matching 16 bases. After removal of 5 bases from V and 0 bases from J, the junction contained 4 bases not matched to a gene. This CDR3 has 17 residues. Germline loops: CDR1 MNHEY, CDR2 SVGAGI. CDR3 coding DNA: TGTGCCAGCAGTAAGGGACTAGCGGGGGGGAGCTCCTACGAGCAGTACTTC. It encodes CASSKGLAGGSSYEQYF.

V usage is TRBV20-1 and J usage is TRBJ2-1, with no clear D. The CDR3 extends over 15 amino acids. Germline V CDR1 and CDR2: DFQATT, SNEGSKA (reference sequence). Trimming pared 2 bases from V and 1 base from J, leaving 12 bases between. The CDR3 loop is CSARSFNASYNEQFF. CDR3 nucleotides: TGCAGTGCTAGATCCTTCAATGCATCCTACAATGAGCAGTTCTTC.

The rearrangement joins TRBV12-3 or TRBV12-4 to TRBJ2-3; TRBD2 matches 9 bases. The CDR3 consists of 15 residues. Unmatched junction bases numbered 9, after V lost 5 bases and J lost 6 bases. CDR3 sequence (DNA): TGTGCCAGCAGTGCCCTTAGCGGGGGAGGGGATACGCAGTATTTT. It is translated as CASSALSGGGDTQYF.

V is TRBV20-1 and J is TRBJ2-1; D is unresolved. The CDR3 loop spans 15 amino acids. CDR1 is DFQATT, CDR2 SNEGSKA, per germline (reference sequence). V shed 0 bases and J shed 2 bases, with 11 bases lying between them. CDR3 region: CSARDIEHPYNEQFF. The CDR3 DNA reads TGCAGTGCTAGAGATATCGAGCACCCCTACAATGAGCAGTTCTTC.

The sample holds a few counts of this clonotype. The CDR3 here is CATSGTSGVSDTQYF. Written as DNA, the CDR3 is TGTGCCACCAGCGGGACTAGCGGGGTCTCAGATACGCAGTATTTT. The chain carries TRBV15 and TRBJ2-3, with TRBD2 identical over 13 bases. Germline CDR1 and CDR2: LNHNV and YYDKDF (reference sequence). The V and J ends lost 5 bases and 4 bases, in that order; junction bases with no gene match: 3. This CDR3 is 15 amino acids long.

The chain couples TRBV3-1 to TRBJ2-3; 16 bases agree with TRBD2. Germline loops: CDR1 LGHDT, CDR2 YNNKEL (reference sequence). Trimming took 3 bases from V and 4 from J; bases not matched to a gene: 13. The CDR3 loop spans 20 amino acids. This chain's CDR3 is CASSHPRGTSGGADADTQYF. CDR3 coding DNA: TGTGCCAGCAGCCATCCCCGAGGGACTAGCGGGGGGGCCGATGCAGATACGCAGTATTTT.

The V call is TRBV7-2, the J call TRBJ1-2, with a weak D call TRBD1 (5 bases). Germline V gene sequence: CDR1 SGHTA, CDR2 FQGNSA. The CDR3 is 15 amino acids. The V and J ends lost 5 bases and 7 bases respectively, with 20 bases between them. In nucleotides, the CDR3 is TGTGCCAGCAGCCGCCCAGGGAGCAGGGAGGTTGGCTACACCTTC. The encoded protein is CASSRPGSREVGYTF.

The chain is built from TRBV20-1 and TRBJ2-7; 13 bases are a match to TRBD2. Germline V CDR1 and CDR2: DFQATT, SNEGSKA (reference sequence). Trimming at V came to 5 bases and at J to 4 bases, leaving 5 bases not matched to a gene. This CDR3 has 14 residues. The CDR3: CSARRLAGGYEQYF. CDR3 coding DNA: TGCAGTGCTCGCCGACTAGCGGGGGGTTACGAGCAGTACTTC.